Following are 21 T cell receptor beta chains from one sample sequenced in a study of shared clonotypes between healthy human individuals. Sequenced by immunoSEQ multiplex PCR; TCRdb stores in-frame clones only, minus some. The sample gives a few million clones, 85% to 95% of which show up once; 0.37% is in the top ten. Sequenced: naive CD4+ T cells from PBMCs. As for subset: CD45RA+ positively selected. Receptors originate from a man between 18 and 35 years old in good health. Some clones in this sample may be carry-over from other donors' samples.

The rearrangement links TRBV5-1 to TRBJ1-1; D unresolved. Trimming shortened V by 0 bases and J by 3 bases, and 15 bases separated the two germline ends. Per the germline V gene, CDR1 is SGHRS and CDR2 is YFSETQ. The CDR3 runs 16 residues. CDR3 coding DNA: TGCGCCAGCAGCTTGGTGGTGGCCGGGCCAGACACTGAAGCTTTCTTT. This encodes CASSLVVAGPDTEAFF.

The chain uses TRBV5-1 and TRBJ2-7; unclear D gene. The V end was cut by 4 bases, the J end by 1 base, with 15 bases between. Looked up from germline, CDR1 is SGHRS and CDR2 is YFSETQ. This CDR3 has 15 residues. The CDR3 protein is CASSPGVALSYEQYF. The CDR3 DNA sequence: TGCGCCAGCAGCCCTGGGGTCGCGCTATCCTACGAGCAGTACTTC.

This chain joins TRBV7-6 and TRBJ2-7; perhaps TRBD1 as D (7 bases). The CDR3 is made up of 14 amino acids. Trimming stripped 4 bases from V and 2 bases from J, with 12 bases between. Germline CDR1 SGHVS, CDR2 FNYEAQ. The DNA for the CDR3 is TGTGCCAGCAGCTCCAGGGGGGTAACCTACGAGCAGTACTTC. This encodes CASSSRGVTYEQYF.

The rearrangement joins TRBV6-5 to TRBJ2-1; 7 bases line up with TRBD1. V was clipped by 7 bases and J by 4 bases; unmatched bases: 4. The CDR3 extends over 13 amino acids. CDR1 and CDR2 (germline): MNHEY, SVGAGI. The CDR3 DNA sequence: TGTGCCAGCAAGGGACAGCCTTACAATGAGCAGTTCTTC. Translated: CASKGQPYNEQFF.

The chain uses TRBV27 and TRBJ2-2, with TRBD2 identical over 9 bases. The CDR3 contains 17 residues. V lost 8 bases to trimming and J lost 2 bases; unmatched junction nucleotides: 12. Germline V gene data show CDR1 as MNHEY and CDR2 as SMNVEV (reference sequence). The CDR3 is CASARRASGENTGELFF. As DNA, the CDR3 is TGTGCCAGCGCTAGGAGGGCTAGCGGGGAAAACACCGGGGAGCTGTTTTTT.

The chain couples TRBV6-1 to TRBJ1-1; D remains ambiguous. This CDR3 is built from 12 residues. V lost 4 bases, J lost 5 bases, and 8 bases lay in between. Germline V gene lookup returns CDR1 MNHNS and CDR2 SASEGT. The CDR3 DNA is TGTGCCAGCAGTGTTCTATCGACTGAAGCTTTCTTT. Encoded protein: CASSVLSTEAFF.

Concerning this clone: This same CDR3 is encoded by further DNA sequences in the sample. The chain couples TRBV7-2 to TRBJ1-1; tentatively, D is TRBD1 (6 bases). Germline lookup yields CDR1 SGHTA and CDR2 FQGNSA. Between the trimmed V and J ends, which lost 1 base and 5 bases, there was a span of 8 bases. The CDR3 is made up of 13 amino acids. CDR3 loop: CASSLEGGTEAFF. The CDR3 DNA reads as TGTGCCAGCAGCTTAGAGGGGGGGACTGAAGCTTTCTTT.

The gene calls are TRBV28 and TRBJ1-4; D ambiguous. The CDR3 has 18 amino acids. V shed 1 base and J shed 5 bases, with 20 bases lying between them. The germline CDR1 and CDR2 sequences are MDHEN and SYDVKM. CDR3 protein: CASSLFGKPIGGNEKLFF. CDR3 DNA: TGTGCCAGCAGTTTATTCGGCAAACCGATCGGTGGGAATGAAAAACTGTTTTTT.

The V and J genes are TRBV2 and TRBJ2-5; tentatively, D is TRBD2 (6 bases). The J call may be mistaken, given a closer DNA end match to TRBJ2-7. The CDR3 has 13 amino acids. The germline gives CDR1 SNHLY, CDR2 FYNNEI. Written as DNA, the CDR3 is TGTGCCAGCAGTGGCGGGGTGACCTACGAGCAGTACTTC. Translating gives CASSGGVTYEQYF.

This clone was seen a handful of times. V is TRBV11-3 and J is TRBJ1-2, with D hard to call. V was shortened by 5 bases and J by 6 bases, with 13 bases between the two germline ends. CDR3 size: 13 residues. Germline V gives CDR1 SGHNT, CDR2 YENEEA. The CDR3 sequence: CASSPYSGDGYTF. The CDR3 bases are TGTGCCAGCAGCCCTTACAGTGGCGATGGCTACACCTTC.

As regards this clone: Other DNA sequences within the sample encode an identical CDR3. The rearrangement uses TRBV6-1 and TRBJ2-5, with D possibly being TRBD1 or TRBD2 (6 bases each). Germline V lookup: CDR1 MNHNS, CDR2 SASEGT. The V end lost 6 bases, the J end lost 5 bases, and 16 bases lay between the germline ends. The CDR3 totals 14 residues. The CDR3 DNA reads TGTGCCAGCAGCGAGGGGGGTACCGTGGAGACCCAGTACTTC. This codes for CASSEGGTVETQYF.

In nucleotides, the CDR3 is TGTGCCAGTAACCTCAGGGCAGGGCGGGGGGCCAACGTCCTGACTTTC. It yields the protein CASNLRAGRGANVLTF. The chain links TRBV4-2 to TRBJ2-6; possibly TRBD1 for D (5 bases). Per germline, CDR1 LGHNA and CDR2 YNFKEQ. Trimming took 9 bases from V and 4 from J, leaving 19 bases between them. The CDR3 extends over 16 amino acids.

In this sample, this clone turned up a few times. The chain uses TRBV7-9 and TRBJ2-7; a possible D gene is TRBD2 (6 bases). Between the trimmed V and J ends, which lost 11 bases and 0 bases, there was a span of 14 bases. The CDR3 runs to 13 residues. The germline CDR1 and CDR2 sequences are SEHNR and FQNEAQ (reference sequence). In DNA, the CDR3 is TGTGCCGCAGCGCGGGGCAGCTCCTACGAGCAGTACTTC. As protein: CAAARGSSYEQYF.

The chain employs TRBV6-5 and TRBJ2-5; 8 bases agree with TRBD1. V lost 0 bases to trimming and J lost 9 bases; unmatched junction nucleotides: 9. Germline-derived CDR1 and CDR2 are MNHEY and SVGAGI. CDR3 length: 15 residues. The CDR3 DNA sequence: TGTGCCAGCAGTTACTCCTCAGGGGGCGCCGGGGCCCAGTACTTC. The encoded protein is CASSYSSGGAGAQYF.

A word on this clone: Other DNA sequences in the sample encode the same CDR3. The V gene is TRBV5-1, the J gene TRBJ2-2, with TRBD2 matching 9 bases. There are 15 residues in the CDR3. The ends lost 2 bases at V and 1 base at J; junction bases unmatched: 0. The germline CDR1 and CDR2 sequences are SGHRS and YFSETQ. This chain's CDR3 is CASSFSGRNTGELFF. CDR3 sequence (DNA): TGCGCCAGCAGCTTTAGCGGGAGGAACACCGGGGAGCTGTTTTTT.

The chain couples TRBV4-3 to TRBJ2-3; the match to TRBD2 covers 9 bases. V shed 1 base, J shed 2 bases, and the junction held 7 bases outside the gene matches. Germline V gives CDR1 LGHNA, CDR2 YSLEER. This CDR3 has 17 amino acids. CDR3 DNA sequence: TGCGCCAGCAGCCAAGGGACGGGACTAGCCCCCACAGATACGCAGTATTTT. Translated: CASSQGTGLAPTDTQYF.

The V and J genes are TRBV2 and TRBJ2-7, with a possible D match to TRBD2 (6 bases). The CDR3 sequence is 15 residues long. V was cut by 5 bases and J by 0 bases, with 14 bases left in between. CDR1 and CDR2 (germline): SNHLY, FYNNEI. CDR3 nucleotide sequence: TGTGCCAGCAGTTTGGGACTGACGAGCTCCTACGAGCAGTACTTC. Translation gives CASSLGLTSSYEQYF. The whole variable domain, remainder taken from reference TRBV2 and TRBJ2-7, is EPEVTQTPSHQVTQMGQEVILRCVPISNHLYFYWYRQILGQKVEFLVSFYNNEISEKSEIFDDQFSVERPDGSNFTLKIRSTKLEDSAMYFCASSLGLTSSYEQYFGPGTRLTVT.

The chain employs TRBV2 and TRBJ1-3, with TRBD1 as a possible D gene (5 bases). The germline V and J ends were trimmed by 6 bases and 1 base, with 13 bases remaining between them. CDR1 and CDR2 (germline): SNHLY, FYNNEI. This CDR3 is built from 15 residues. The CDR3 DNA follows: TGTGCCAGCAGAAGGGGTGAGGGGTCTGGAAACACCATATATTTT. It is translated as CASRRGEGSGNTIYF.

The chain carries TRBV5-4 and TRBJ1-2; D ambiguous. The CDR3 covers 14 residues. Germline lookup yields CDR1 SGHNT and CDR2 YYREEE (reference sequence). V was trimmed by 4 bases and J by 3 bases, leaving 13 bases between them. DNA for the CDR3: TGTGCCAGCAGCGGAACACCGGGCGACTATGGCTACACCTTC. Amino acid sequence: CASSGTPGDYGYTF.

This chain joins TRBV5-8 and TRBJ2-3; D call uncertain. The V gene's germline CDR1 is SGHTS and CDR2 YDEGEE. This CDR3 has 16 residues. V dropped 4 bases and J dropped 2 bases, with 17 bases sitting between them. DNA of the CDR3: TGTGCCAGCAGCGTATCAGTCCCCCCCGTCACAGATACGCAGTATTTT. Amino acid sequence: CASSVSVPPVTDTQYF.

V and J are TRBV28 and TRBJ1-1; D unclear. CDR1 is MDHEN and CDR2 is SYDVKM in the germline V gene. This CDR3 contains 11 residues. Trimming left V 4 bases short and J 7 bases short, with 7 bases between. DNA for the CDR3: TGTGCCAGCAGTTCGGCGGGTGAAGCTTTCTTT. Translation: CASSSAGEAFF.